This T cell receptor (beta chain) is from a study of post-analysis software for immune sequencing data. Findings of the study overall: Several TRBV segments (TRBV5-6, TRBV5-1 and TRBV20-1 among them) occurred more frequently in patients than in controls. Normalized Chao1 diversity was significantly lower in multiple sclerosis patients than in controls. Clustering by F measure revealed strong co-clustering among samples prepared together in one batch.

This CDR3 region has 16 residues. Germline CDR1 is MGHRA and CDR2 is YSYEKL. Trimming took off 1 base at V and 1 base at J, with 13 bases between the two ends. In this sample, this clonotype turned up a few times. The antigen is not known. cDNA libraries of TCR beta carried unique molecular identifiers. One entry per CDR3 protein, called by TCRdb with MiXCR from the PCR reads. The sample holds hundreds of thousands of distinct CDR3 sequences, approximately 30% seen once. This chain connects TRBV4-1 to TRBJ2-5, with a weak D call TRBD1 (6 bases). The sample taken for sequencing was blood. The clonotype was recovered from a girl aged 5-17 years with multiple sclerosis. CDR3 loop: CASSQASTGSQETQYF. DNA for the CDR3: TGCGCCAGCAGCCAAGCGTCGACAGGCTCCCAAGAGACCCAGTACTTC.